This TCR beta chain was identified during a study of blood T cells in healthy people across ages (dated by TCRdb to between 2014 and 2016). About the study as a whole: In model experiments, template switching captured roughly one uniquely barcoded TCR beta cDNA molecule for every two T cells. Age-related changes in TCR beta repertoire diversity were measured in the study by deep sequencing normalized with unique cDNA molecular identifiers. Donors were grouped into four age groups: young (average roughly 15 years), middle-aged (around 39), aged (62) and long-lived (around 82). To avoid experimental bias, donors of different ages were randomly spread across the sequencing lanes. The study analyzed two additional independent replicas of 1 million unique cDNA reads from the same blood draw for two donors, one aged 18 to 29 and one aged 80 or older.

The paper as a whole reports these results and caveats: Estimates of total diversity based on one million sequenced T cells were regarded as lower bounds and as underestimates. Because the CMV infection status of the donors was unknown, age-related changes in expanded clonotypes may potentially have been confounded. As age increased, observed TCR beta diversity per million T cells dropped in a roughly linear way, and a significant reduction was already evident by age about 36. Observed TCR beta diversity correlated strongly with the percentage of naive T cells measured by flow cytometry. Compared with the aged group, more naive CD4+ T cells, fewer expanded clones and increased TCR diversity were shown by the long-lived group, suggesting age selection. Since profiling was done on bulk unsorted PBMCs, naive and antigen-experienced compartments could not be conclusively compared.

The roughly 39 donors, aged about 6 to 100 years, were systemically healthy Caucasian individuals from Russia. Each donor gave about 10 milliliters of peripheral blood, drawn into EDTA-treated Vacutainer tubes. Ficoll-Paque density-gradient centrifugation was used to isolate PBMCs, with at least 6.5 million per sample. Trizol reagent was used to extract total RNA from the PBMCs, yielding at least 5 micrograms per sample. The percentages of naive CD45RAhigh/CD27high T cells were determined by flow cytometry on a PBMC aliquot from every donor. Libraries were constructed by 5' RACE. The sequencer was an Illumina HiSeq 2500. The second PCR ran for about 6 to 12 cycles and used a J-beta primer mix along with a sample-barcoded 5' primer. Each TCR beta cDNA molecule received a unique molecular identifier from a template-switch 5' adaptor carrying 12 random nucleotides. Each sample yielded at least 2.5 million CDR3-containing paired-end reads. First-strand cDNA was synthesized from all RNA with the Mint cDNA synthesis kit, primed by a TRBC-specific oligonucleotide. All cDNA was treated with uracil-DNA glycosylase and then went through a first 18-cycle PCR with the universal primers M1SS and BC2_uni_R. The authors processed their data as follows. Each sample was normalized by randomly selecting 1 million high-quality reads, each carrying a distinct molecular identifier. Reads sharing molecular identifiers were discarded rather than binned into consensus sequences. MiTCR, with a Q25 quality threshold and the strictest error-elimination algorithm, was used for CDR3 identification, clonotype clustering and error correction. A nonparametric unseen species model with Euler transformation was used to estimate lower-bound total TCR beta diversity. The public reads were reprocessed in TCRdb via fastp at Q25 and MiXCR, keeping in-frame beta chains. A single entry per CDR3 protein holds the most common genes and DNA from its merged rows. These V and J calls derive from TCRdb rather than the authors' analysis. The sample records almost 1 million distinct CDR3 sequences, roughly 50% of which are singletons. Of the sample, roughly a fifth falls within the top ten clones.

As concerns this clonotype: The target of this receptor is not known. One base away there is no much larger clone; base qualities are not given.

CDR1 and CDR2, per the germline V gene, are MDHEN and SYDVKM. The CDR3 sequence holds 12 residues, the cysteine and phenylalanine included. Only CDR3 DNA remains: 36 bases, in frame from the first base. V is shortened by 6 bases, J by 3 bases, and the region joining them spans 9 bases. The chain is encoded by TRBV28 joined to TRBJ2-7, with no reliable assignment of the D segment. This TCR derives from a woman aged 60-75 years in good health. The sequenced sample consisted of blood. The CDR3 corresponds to CASSHGDYEQYF. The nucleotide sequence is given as TGTGCCAGCAGCCATGGGGACTACGAGCAGTACTTC.